This T cell receptor (beta chain) was captured by sequencing in a study of blood T cell repertoires in COVID-19. About the study: The United States, Italy and Spain provided the acute and convalescent COVID-19 samples. The analysed material was cDNA or gDNA that came from T cells, B-cell-depleted T cells, or PBMCs.

The repertoire was sequenced with immunoSEQ multiplex PCR; TCRdb's copy has only in-frame clones and lacks some. Of under 300,000 clones in the sample, more than 80% were seen once. With regard to this clone: The same CDR3 also results from other DNA sequences found in this sample.

The CDR3 covers 13 residues. The V end lost 3 bases, the J end lost 3 bases, and 8 bases lay between the germline ends. The specimen sequenced was peripheral blood. The clonotype originates from a young man who had recovered from COVID-19. The chain employs TRBV12-3 or TRBV12-4 and TRBJ1-1, with a weak D call TRBD1 (6 bases). CDR3 nucleotides: TGTGCCAGCAGTTTCTCAGGGGACACTGAAGCTTTCTTT. This translates into CASSFSGDTEAFF.